Listed here is a single T cell receptor (beta chain). This specimen belongs to a study of cytomegalovirus exposure and HLA in healthy donors. 13 Jbeta primers and 60 Vbeta primers were used for the PCR. The assay was immunoSEQ multiplex PCR, and TCRdb's table has in-frame clones only and misses some. The profile shows some 160,000 clones, 77% of them singletons. Germline V gene lookup returns CDR1 SGHRS and CDR2 YFSETQ. The CDR3 is made up of 15 amino acids. Unmatched junction bases numbered 11, after V lost 4 bases and J lost 7 bases. The chain links TRBV5-1 to TRBJ2-7; 10 positions agree with TRBD1. The receptor's source is a woman in her twenties or thirties in good health and CMV-seronegative. The sequenced material came from PBMCs. The CDR3: CASSRMTGGVGEQYF. The CDR3 bases are TGCGCCAGCAGCCGGATGACAGGGGGCGTAGGTGAGCAGTACTTC.